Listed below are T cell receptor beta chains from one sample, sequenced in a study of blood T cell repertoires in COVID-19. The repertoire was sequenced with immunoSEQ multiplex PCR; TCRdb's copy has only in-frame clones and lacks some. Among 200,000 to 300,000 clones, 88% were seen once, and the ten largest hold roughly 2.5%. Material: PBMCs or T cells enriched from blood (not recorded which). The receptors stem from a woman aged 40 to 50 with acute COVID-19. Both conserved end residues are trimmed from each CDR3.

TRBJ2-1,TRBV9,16,ASSAEGLAGGGYNEQF
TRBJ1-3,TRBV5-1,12,ASSSGGAGNTIY
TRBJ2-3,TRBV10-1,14,ASSPEGRGGPDTQY
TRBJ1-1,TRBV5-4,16,ASSLQGRGTNMNTEAF
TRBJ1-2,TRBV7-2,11,ASSLGWGEGYT
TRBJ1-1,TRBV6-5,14,ASSYSRDRGRLEAF
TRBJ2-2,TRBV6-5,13,ASLSAGTRNGELF
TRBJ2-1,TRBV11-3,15,ASSPIRASGRYNEQF
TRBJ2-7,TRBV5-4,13,ASSLGSGGRNEQY
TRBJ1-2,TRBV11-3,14,ASSSPRTVANYGYT
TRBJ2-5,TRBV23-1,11,ASRDRGQETQY
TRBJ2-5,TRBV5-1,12,ASSWDRGGETQY
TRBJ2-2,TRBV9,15,ASSPHPTSGSTGELF
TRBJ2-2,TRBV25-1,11,ASSDPGAGELF
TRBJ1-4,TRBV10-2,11,ASSEDRDLQLF
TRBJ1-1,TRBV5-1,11,ASSLQGSTEAF
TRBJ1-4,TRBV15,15,ATSRDIQGATNEKLF
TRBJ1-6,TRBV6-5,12,ASGLGTEDSPLH
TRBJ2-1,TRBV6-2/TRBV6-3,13,ASSPGVLTYNEQF
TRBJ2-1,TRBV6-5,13,ASSYGQGANNEQF